The TCR beta chain described here comes from a study of blood T cell repertoires in COVID-19. Study in general: T cells, B-cell-depleted T cells, or PBMCs provided the cDNA or gDNA that served as material.

V lost 6 bases, J lost 3 bases, and 15 bases lay in between. CDR3 length: 15 residues. Per the germline V gene, CDR1 is ENHRY and CDR2 is SYGVKD. Assay: immunoSEQ multiplex PCR; the TCRdb copy retains only in-frame clones and omits some. The table shows fewer than 400,000 clones, with approximately 92% occurring only once. This TCR was recovered from a woman aged 25-40 years who had recovered from COVID-19. Sequencing input: PBMCs or T cells enriched from blood (not recorded which). The chain combines TRBV10-3 with TRBJ1-3; possible D gene TRBD1, 6 bases. CDR3 bases: TGTGCCATCAGGGATACAGGGATCGGTGGAAACACCATATATTTT. It specifies CAIRDTGIGGNTIYF.